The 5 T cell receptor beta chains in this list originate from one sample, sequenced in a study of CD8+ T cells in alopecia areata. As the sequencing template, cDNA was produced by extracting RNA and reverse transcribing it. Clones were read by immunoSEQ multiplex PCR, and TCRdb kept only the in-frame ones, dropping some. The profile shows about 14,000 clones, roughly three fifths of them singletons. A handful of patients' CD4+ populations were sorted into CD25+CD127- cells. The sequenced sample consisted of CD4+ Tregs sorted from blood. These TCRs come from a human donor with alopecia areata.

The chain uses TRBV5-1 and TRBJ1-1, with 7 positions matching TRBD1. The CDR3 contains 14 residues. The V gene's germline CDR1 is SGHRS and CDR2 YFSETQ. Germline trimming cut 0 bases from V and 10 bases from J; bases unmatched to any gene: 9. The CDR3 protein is CASSLATLTGRAFF. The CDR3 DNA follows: TGCGCCAGCAGCTTGGCCACACTGACAGGGCGAGCTTTCTTT.

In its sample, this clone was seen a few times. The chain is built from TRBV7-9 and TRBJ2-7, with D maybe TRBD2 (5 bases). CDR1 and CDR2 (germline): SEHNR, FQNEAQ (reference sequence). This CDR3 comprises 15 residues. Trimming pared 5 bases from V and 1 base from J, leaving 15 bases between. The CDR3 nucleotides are TGTGCCAGCAGCCCTCCATACGGGGTATCCTACGAGCAGTACTTC. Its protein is CASSPPYGVSYEQYF.

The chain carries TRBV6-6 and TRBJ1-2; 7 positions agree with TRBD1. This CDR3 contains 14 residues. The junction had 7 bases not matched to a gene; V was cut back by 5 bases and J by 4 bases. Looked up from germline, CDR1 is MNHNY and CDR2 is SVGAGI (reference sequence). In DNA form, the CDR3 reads TGTGCCAGCAGTGAGCCGGGACAGACCTATGGCTACACCTTC. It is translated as CASSEPGQTYGYTF.

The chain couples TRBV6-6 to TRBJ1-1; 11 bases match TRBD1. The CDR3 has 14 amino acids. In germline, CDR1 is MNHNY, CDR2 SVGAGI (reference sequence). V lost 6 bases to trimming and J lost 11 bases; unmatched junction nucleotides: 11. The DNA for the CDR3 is TGTGCCAGCAGCCCCGGGACAGGGGGTTTATCGGCTTTCTTT. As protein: CASSPGTGGLSAFF.

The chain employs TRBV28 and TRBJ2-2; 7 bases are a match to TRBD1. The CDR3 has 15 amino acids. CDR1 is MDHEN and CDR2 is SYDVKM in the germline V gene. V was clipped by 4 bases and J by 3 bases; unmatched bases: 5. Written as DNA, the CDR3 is TGTGCCAGCAGTTATGGGGGACAGCACACCGGGGAGCTGTTTTTT. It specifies CASSYGGQHTGELFF.